The following is a TCR beta chain sequence with its context. Positive CCR7 selection of CD45RO-negative cells yielded the naive CD8 cells, and terminally differentiated effector memory CD45RA+ cells were excluded. Profiled with immunoSEQ multiplex PCR; TCRdb holds only in-frame clones, not every one. The data hold about 2,100,000 clones, with approximately 94% observed a single time. The data originate from a study of shared clonotypes between healthy human individuals. Germline values: CDR1 MGHDK, CDR2 SYGVNS. V was clipped by 6 bases and J by 10 bases, with 12 bases between them. This CDR3 contains 11 residues.

The source is a man aged 18 to 30 in good health. Some clones in this sample may be carry-over from other donors' samples. The source material was naive CD8+ T cells from PBMCs. This chain joins TRBV25-1 and TRBJ1-1; D is perhaps TRBD1 (5 bases). The CDR3 region has the DNA TGTGCCAGCAGCGTGGACACCAGAGCTTTCTTT. Translating gives CASSVDTRAFF.